Shown below are 9 T cell receptor beta chains from a single sample sequenced in a study of T-cell memory formation after mild COVID-19. TCRdb reprocessed the 5' RACE reads with MiXCR, giving one entry per CDR3 protein. The table has roughly 610,000 distinct CDR3 sequences, 17% seen once. Sequenced sample: PBMCs or a T cell subset sorted from them (not recorded which). These receptors came from an adult woman who had mild COVID-19 (a few samples of this study predate the infection). Cell type and time point are not known.

This chain uses TRBV12-3 or TRBV12-4 with TRBJ2-7; perhaps D is TRBD1 or TRBD2 (5 bases each). V dropped 1 base and J dropped 2 bases, with 9 bases sitting between them. This CDR3 is built from 14 residues. CDR3 coding DNA: TGTGCCAGCAGTTTAGGGGTGGGGGCCTACGAGCAGTACTTC. Amino acid sequence: CASSLGVGAYEQYF.

This clonotype has a handful of counts. The chain links TRBV24-1 to TRBJ2-5; tentative D call: TRBD1 (7 bases). CDR1 and CDR2 from the germline V gene are KGHDR and SFDVKD. This CDR3 is built from 15 residues. Trimming pared 3 bases from V and 6 bases from J, leaving 16 bases between. In DNA, the CDR3 is TGTGCCACCAGTGATGGGGGGACAGCAAGGAAGACCCAGTACTTC. It yields the protein CATSDGGTARKTQYF.

The chain has TRBV21-1 and TRBJ2-4; the DNA was not used to check the table's D call, TRBD2. TRBV21-1 represents a pseudogene. The CDR3 has 19 residues. CDR3 region: CASSTPGTSGTGGYNIQYF. The CDR3 DNA reads as TGTGCCAGCAGCACCCCCGGGACTAGCGGGACGGGGGGCTACAACATTCAGTACTTC.

This clonotype showed up many times. The genes are TRBV5-1 and TRBJ2-3; 10 nucleotides align to TRBD2. From germline, CDR1 is SGHRS and CDR2 YFSETQ. Losses at the gene ends were 4 bases for V and 1 base for J; bases not matched to a gene: 3. The length of the CDR3 is 15 residues. In DNA, the CDR3 is TGCGCCAGCAGCCAAGGGACTAGCGGCACAGATACGCAGTATTTT. This encodes CASSQGTSGTDTQYF.

This clonotype showed up just a few times. The chain recombines TRBV4-3 with TRBJ1-1, with 7 bases identical to TRBD1. CDR3 size: 15 residues. V lost 6 bases, J lost 6 bases, and 13 bases stayed unmatched. CDR1 and CDR2 (germline): LGHNA, YSLEER. CDR3 loop: CASSNPGQRIPEAFF. The CDR3 nucleotides read TGCGCCAGCAGTAATCCGGGACAGCGGATCCCTGAAGCTTTCTTT.

This clonotype was seen more than once but under ten times. The gene calls are TRBV6-5 and TRBJ2-2; 8 nucleotides align to TRBD2. The V gene's germline CDR1 is MNHEY and CDR2 SVGAGI. The J segment lost 5 bases and the V segment lost 4 bases, leaving 9 bases of the junction unmatched. The length of the CDR3 is 16 residues. The CDR3 sequence: CASSSPGTGGTGELFF. CDR3 DNA sequence: TGTGCCAGCAGTTCCCCGGGGACGGGGGGGACCGGGGAGCTGTTTTTT.

The chain's CDR3 is CASSLNSGGNTGELFF. The DNA of the CDR3 is TGTGCCAGCAGCCTCAATAGCGGGGGAAACACCGGGGAGCTGTTTTTT. The genes are TRBV7-3 and TRBJ2-2; 9 positions agree with TRBD2. The CDR3 loop spans 16 amino acids. Germline values: CDR1 SGHTA, CDR2 FQGTGA. V was clipped by 5 bases and J by 2 bases; unmatched bases: 6. The variable domain in full, completed from reference TRBV7-3 and TRBJ2-2, reads GAGVSQTPSNKVTEKGKYVELRCDPISGHTALYWYRQSLGQGPEFLIYFQGTGAADDSGLPNDRFFAVRPEGSVSTLKIQRTERGDSAVYLCASSLNSGGNTGELFFGEGSRLTVL.

This clonotype was recorded a few times. The chain combines TRBV20-1 with TRBJ2-1; TRBD2 matches 11 bases. This CDR3 comprises 18 residues. Germline V gives CDR1 DFQATT, CDR2 SNEGSKA (reference sequence). V gave up 4 bases and J gave up 0 bases; unmatched junction bases: 11. Written as DNA, the CDR3 is TGCAGTGCTAATCGAATAGCGGGAGGGTCCCTCTCCTACAATGAGCAGTTCTTC. Amino acids: CSANRIAGGSLSYNEQFF.

A few counts support this clonotype. J is TRBJ2-3 and V is TRBV20-1; 11 bases are a match to TRBD2. The CDR3 consists of 13 residues. Germline V gene lookup returns CDR1 DFQATT and CDR2 SNEGSKA (reference sequence). V was pared by 0 bases and J by 9 bases, with 2 bases of the junction left unmatched. The CDR3 coding sequence is TGCAGTGCTAGAGATGCTAGCGGGGGGACGCAGTATTTT. The encoded protein is CSARDASGGTQYF.